This T cell receptor (beta chain) was profiled in a study of molecular identifiers for immune sequencing clone quantification. Study-wide results and caveats: Effector cells kept over 99% of their molecules in clones above 20 RNA copies, while naive cells kept under 1% there.

Comments on this clonotype: Antigen specificity is unknown. Given the absence of the conserved phenylalanine or tryptophan at the CDR3 end, a read error is likely.

Preparation of naive CD8 libraries involved about 19,000 to 1,100,000 sorted cells and 10%, 30% or 50% RNA. Sorting captured naive CD8 T cells as CD8+CD4-CCR7+CD45RA+. Per the germline V gene, CDR1 is SGHVS and CDR2 is FNYEAQ. The CDR3 contains 15 residues. With listed TCR primers and previously described methods, bulk TCR libraries were prepared. TCRdb called the PCR reads again in MiXCR, with one record for every CDR3 protein. The table shows some 100,000 distinct CDR3 sequences, with roughly a third occurring only once. This sequence joins TRBV7-6 and TRBJ2-1, with D hard to call. Material: naive CD8+ T cells from blood, with Jurkat cell RNA spiked in. This sample's subset: FACS-sorted CD8+CD4-CCR7+CD45RA+ naive T cells. The TCR was taken from a human donor in good health. Some libraries in this study had Jurkat cell RNA spiked in. The DNA for the CDR3 is TGTGCCAGCAACTTAACCGGCCTCTACTACAATGAGCAGTTCATC. This encodes CASNLTGLYYNEQFI.